The 30 T cell receptor beta chains below were found in one sample sequenced in a study of blood T cells in healthy people across ages. A second PCR, run for 7 to 11 cycles, used a sample-barcoded 5' primer plus a J-beta primer mix. TCRdb used MiXCR to reprocess the 5' RACE reads, holding one entry per CDR3 protein. The sample consists of roughly 2 million distinct CDR3 sequences, just under 50% of them appearing once. Sequenced material: blood. The receptor set was obtained from a woman in her forties in good health.

This chain links TRBV9 with TRBJ2-5; possible D gene TRBD2, 7 bases. The V gene's germline CDR1 is SGDLS and CDR2 YYNGEE. Trimming pared 4 bases from V and 2 bases from J, leaving 18 bases between. The CDR3 has 16 residues. The CDR3 loop is CASSPRGGGDQETQYF. In nucleotides, the CDR3 is TGTGCCAGCAGCCCCCGAGGGGGGGGGGATCAAGAGACCCAGTACTTC.

The V and J genes are TRBV4-3 and TRBJ1-1; TRBD1 matches at 7 bases. V lost 4 bases to trimming and J lost 0 bases; unmatched junction nucleotides: 11. Germline V CDR1 and CDR2: LGHNA, YSLEER. The CDR3 length is 17 residues. Written as DNA, the CDR3 is TGCGCCAGCAGCCCAATGGGGCAGGGGGTCTTGAACACTGAAGCTTTCTTT. This encodes CASSPMGQGVLNTEAFF.

The rearrangement joins TRBV18 to TRBJ2-1; D call uncertain. V was trimmed by 1 base and J by 12 bases, leaving 13 bases between them. The CDR3 has 13 residues. CDR1 KGHSH and CDR2 LQKENI come from the germline V gene. The CDR3 DNA sequence: TGTGCCAGCTCACCACTCCCTCCTTACGGGCAGTTCTTC. Amino acid sequence: CASSPLPPYGQFF.

Comments on this clonotype: One end of the junction fails to match germline, which may point to a read error. The chain recombines TRBV20-1 with TRBJ2-5; TRBD1 aligns across 10 bases. CDR3 size: 13 residues. The germline V gene has CDR1 DFQATT and CDR2 SNEGSKA (reference sequence). CDR3: CGASGQGGETQYF. The DNA for the CDR3 is TGCGGTGCTAGTGGACAGGGGGGAGAGACCCAGTACTTC.

This clonotype has just a few counts. The chain combines TRBV6-2 or TRBV6-3 with TRBJ2-5; perhaps TRBD1 as D (5 bases). Looked up from germline, CDR1 is MNHEY and CDR2 is SVGEGT. The CDR3 consists of 14 residues. V dropped 4 bases and J dropped 4 bases, with 13 bases sitting between them. CDR3 amino acids: CASSSAGPSETQYF. CDR3 in DNA: TGTGCCAGCAGTTCGGCAGGGCCCTCAGAGACCCAGTACTTC.

This clonotype has a single count. The V gene is TRBV5-1, the J gene TRBJ1-1, with D possibly matching TRBD1 (5 bases). Germline CDR1 SGHRS, CDR2 YFSETQ. The ends were cut back, 0 bases at V and 7 bases at J, with 10 bases in the middle. The CDR3 totals 13 residues. Written as DNA, the CDR3 is TGCGCCAGCAGCTTGGCCTGGGGCGGTGAAGCTTTCTTT. Its translation is CASSLAWGGEAFF.

The chain has TRBV20-1 and TRBJ1-2, with 10 nucleotides matching TRBD1. CDR1 is DFQATT and CDR2 is SNEGSKA in the germline V gene (reference sequence). CDR3 length equals 15 residues. V was clipped by 0 bases and J by 2 bases; unmatched bases: 3. DNA for the CDR3: TGCAGTGCTAGAGATAGGGGACAGGGGAACTATGGCTACACCTTC. This gives the protein CSARDRGQGNYGYTF.

This sequence joins TRBV30 and TRBJ2-6; D gene ambiguous. The V gene lost 4 bases and the J gene lost 6 bases, with 13 bases spanning the gap. This CDR3 contains 14 residues. Germline V gives CDR1 GTSNPN, CDR2 SVGIG (reference sequence). CDR3 DNA sequence: TGTGCCTGGAATATTGCTCGGGCGGCCAACGTCCTGACTTTC. It translates to CAWNIARAANVLTF.

The chain carries TRBV11-2 and TRBJ2-4; unclear D gene. Trimming pared 0 bases from V and 0 bases from J, leaving 12 bases between. Germline assignment: CDR1 SGHAT and CDR2 FQNNGV. The CDR3 extends over 17 amino acids. CDR3 amino acids: CASSLEYRKRAKNIQYF. CDR3 coding DNA: TGTGCCAGCAGCTTAGAATACAGAAAACGAGCCAAAAACATTCAGTACTTC.

The sample holds a few counts of this clonotype. V is TRBV6-5 and J is TRBJ1-2, with a possible D match to TRBD1 (6 bases). This CDR3 contains 15 residues. Germline CDR1 is MNHEY and CDR2 is SVGAGI. V lost 4 bases and J 4 bases, leaving 16 bases between the germline ends. The CDR3 sequence: CASSLQGGGLYGYTF. CDR3 nucleotide sequence: TGTGCCAGCAGTTTACAAGGGGGGGGCCTCTATGGCTACACCTTC.

This clonotype was picked up one time. The rearrangement links TRBV25-1 to TRBJ2-3; D might be TRBD1 (6 bases). Trimming took off 6 bases at V and 1 base at J, with 11 bases between the two ends. Germline-derived CDR1 and CDR2 are MGHDK and SYGVNS. The CDR3 loop spans 14 amino acids. The CDR3 region has the DNA TGTGCCAGCAGACAGAAGGGGGGCACAGATACGCAGTATTTT. The encoded protein is CASRQKGGTDTQYF.

V gene TRBV4-1 combines with J gene TRBJ1-2; D uncertain. The CDR3 runs 16 residues. CDR1 and CDR2 (germline): MGHRA, YSYEKL. Trimming shortened V by 1 base and J by 0 bases, and 12 bases separated the two germline ends. In DNA, the CDR3 is TGCGCCAGCAGCCAAGCATCGGCGGAGGCTAACTATGGCTACACCTTC. Translated, it gives CASSQASAEANYGYTF.

V and J are TRBV7-2 and TRBJ2-5; D gene uncertain. CDR3 size: 13 residues. V was shortened by 5 bases and J by 7 bases, with 14 bases between the two germline ends. Germline loops: CDR1 SGHTA, CDR2 FQGNSA. CDR3 sequence reads: CASSVRSPGTQYF. The CDR3 DNA is TGTGCCAGCAGCGTAAGGTCTCCCGGGACCCAGTACTTC.

This sequence joins TRBV13 and TRBJ2-3, with a weak D call TRBD2 (5 bases). The V gene lost 6 bases and the J gene lost 11 bases, with 15 bases spanning the gap. Germline CDR1 PRHDT, CDR2 FYEKMQ (reference sequence). This CDR3 is 12 amino acids long. The CDR3 spells CASSPALAGQYF. DNA for the CDR3: TGTGCCAGCAGTCCGGCCTTGGCGGGGCAGTATTTT.

The chain uses TRBV28 and TRBJ1-2, with 8 bases lining up with TRBD1. Trimming cost V 2 bases and J 5 bases; bases outside gene matches: 7. The length of the CDR3 is 15 residues. CDR1 and CDR2 from the germline V gene are MDHEN and SYDVKM. The DNA of the CDR3 is TGTGCCAGCAGTTTAATTGACAGGGGCGGGTATGGCTACACCTTC. Translated, it gives CASSLIDRGGYGYTF.

The V gene is TRBV7-2, the J gene TRBJ2-3; D gene unclear. Trimming removed 5 bases from V and 0 bases from J, with 6 bases in between. CDR1 and CDR2 (germline): SGHTA, FQGNSA. The CDR3 runs 13 residues. The CDR3 sequence is CASSTWSTDTQYF. In DNA, the CDR3 is TGTGCCAGCAGCACCTGGAGCACAGATACGCAGTATTTT.

V gene TRBV12-3 or TRBV12-4 combines with J gene TRBJ2-1, with D possibly matching TRBD1 (6 bases). V dropped 6 bases and J dropped 13 bases, with 22 bases sitting between them. This CDR3 is built from 14 residues. The CDR3 nucleotides are TGTGCCAGCAGCCAGGGGTGGGCGAGAGAGACCCAGTTCTTC. This encodes CASSQGWARETQFF.

The chain employs TRBV20-1 and TRBJ2-7; TRBD2 agrees at 9 bases. CDR1 is DFQATT and CDR2 is SNEGSKA in the germline V gene (reference sequence). With 5 bases clipped from V and 3 bases from J, the junction kept 5 bases outside the gene matches. The CDR3 has 13 amino acids. DNA for the CDR3: TGCAGTGCTCTAGCGGGACTAAACTACGAGCAGTACTTC. It specifies CSALAGLNYEQYF.

The chain has TRBV6-2 or TRBV6-3 and TRBJ2-5; 9 positions agree with TRBD1. Trimming cost V 8 bases and J 11 bases; bases outside gene matches: 21. Germline CDR1 and CDR2: MNHEY and SVGEGT. The CDR3 is 16 residues long. The DNA of the CDR3 is TGTGCCAGCTACCCGGGACAGGGTATTCGCCGGCCTCCGCAGTACTTC. This sequence encodes CASYPGQGIRRPPQYF.

The chain is built from TRBV11-2 and TRBJ1-5, with D perhaps TRBD1 (6 bases). Trimming shortened V by 5 bases and J by 2 bases, and 16 bases separated the two germline ends. There are 16 residues in the CDR3. CDR1 and CDR2 from the germline V gene are SGHAT and FQNNGV. The CDR3 sequence: CASSGKKTGRNQPQHF. DNA for the CDR3: TGTGCCAGCAGCGGAAAGAAGACAGGCCGCAATCAGCCCCAGCATTTT.

This chain links TRBV20-1 with TRBJ2-1, with D maybe TRBD2 (6 bases). Trimming removed 7 bases from V and 5 bases from J, with 18 bases in between. Germline CDR1 reads DFQATT; CDR2 reads SNEGSKA (reference sequence). The length of the CDR3 is 14 residues. CDR3 in DNA: TGCAGTGTTTTTATTAGGGGAGGTAACAATGAGCAGTTCTTC. Protein: CSVFIRGGNNEQFF.

This clonotype occurred many times. The rearrangement joins TRBV10-3 to TRBJ2-5, with 7 bases matching TRBD1. The CDR3 has 18 amino acids. V was pared by 0 bases and J by 5 bases, with 15 bases of the junction left unmatched. Germline-derived CDR1 and CDR2 are ENHRY and SYGVKD. The CDR3 here is CAISESLGTVKGGETQYF. DNA of the CDR3: TGTGCCATCAGTGAGTCCCTCGGGACAGTCAAAGGTGGGGAGACCCAGTACTTC.

This clonotype was counted between two and nine times. The genes are TRBV5-6 and TRBJ2-6, with D possibly being TRBD1 or TRBD2 (6 bases each). The V gene's germline CDR1 is SGHDT and CDR2 YYEEEE. V lost 2 bases and J lost 12, with 18 bases in between. The CDR3 has 15 residues. CDR3 protein: CASSFYGGEESVLTF. As DNA, the CDR3 is TGTGCCAGCAGCTTTTACGGGGGCGAGGAGAGCGTCCTGACTTTC.

This clonotype was observed a handful of times. The chain combines TRBV7-2 with TRBJ2-4; D might be TRBD1 (5 bases). The J call could be wrong; TRBJ2-7 is a better fit for the DNA end. This CDR3 comprises 16 residues. Germline V CDR1 and CDR2: SGHTA, FQGNSA. The CDR3 sequence is CASSLGVGQGKYEQYF. In DNA, the CDR3 is TGTGCCAGCAGCTTAGGCGTCGGGCAGGGTAAATACGAGCAGTACTTC.

The J gene is TRBJ2-1, the V gene TRBV4-3; D unclear. CDR3 length: 16 residues. V shed 0 bases and J shed 4 bases, with 13 bases lying between them. Germline CDR1 LGHNA, CDR2 YSLEER. The CDR3 bases are TGCGCCAGCAGCCAAGATGATGGGCAGATTTACAATGAGCAGTTCTTC. Translated: CASSQDDGQIYNEQFF.

This clonotype has just a few counts. The chain combines TRBV7-2 with TRBJ2-7; tentatively, D is TRBD1 or TRBD2 (5 bases each). This CDR3 has 16 amino acids. V was shortened by 0 bases and J by 2 bases, with 14 bases between the two germline ends. Germline values: CDR1 SGHTA, CDR2 FQGNSA. The CDR3 region is CASSLAPGTPPYEQYF. The CDR3 coding sequence is TGTGCCAGCAGCTTAGCGCCCGGGACCCCCCCCTACGAGCAGTACTTC.

This clonotype was seen only a few times. The chain carries TRBV6-2 or TRBV6-3 and TRBJ2-3; no reliable D call. Germline V gene data show CDR1 as MNHEY and CDR2 as SVGEGT. CDR3 size: 15 residues. With 7 bases removed from V and 2 bases from J, the gap between germline ends came to 16 bases. The CDR3 is CASKPASKYTDTQYF. CDR3 bases: TGTGCCAGCAAACCTGCGAGCAAATACACAGATACGCAGTATTTT.

V and J are TRBV9 and TRBJ2-1, with TRBD2 matching 11 bases. Trimming cost V 3 bases and J 8 bases; bases outside gene matches: 10. Germline CDR1 reads SGDLS; CDR2 reads YYNGEE. The CDR3 loop spans 16 amino acids. The DNA of the CDR3 is TGTGCCAGCAGCGGGAGTTTGACTAGCGGGGTGGATGAGCAGTTCTTC. Its protein product is CASSGSLTSGVDEQFF.

The V call is TRBV3-1, the J call TRBJ2-7; either TRBD1 or TRBD2 may fit D (5 bases each). Germline V gene lookup returns CDR1 LGHDT and CDR2 YNNKEL (reference sequence). The CDR3 contains 17 residues. V was pared by 4 bases and J by 4 bases, with 23 bases between. DNA for the CDR3: TGTGCCAGCAGCCCACACTCCGGGACGACAAATTTTTACGAGCAGTACTTC. This codes for CASSPHSGTTNFYEQYF.

The J gene is TRBJ2-5, the V gene TRBV6-2 or TRBV6-3; the D is unclear. V dropped 1 base and J dropped 4 bases, with 10 bases sitting between them. CDR3 length equals 14 residues. Germline lookup yields CDR1 MNHEY and CDR2 SVGEGT. The CDR3 reads CASSYFLVGETQYF. CDR3 DNA: TGTGCCAGCAGTTACTTCCTAGTGGGAGAGACCCAGTACTTC.